What follows is one T cell receptor beta chain and its context. Its antigen remains unknown. Original methodology: Sampled TCR counts reached a median of roughly 90,000 per sample, with values ranging from about 23,224 to 700,000. Via MiXCR, TCRdb re-called the RACE reads, giving one row per CDR3 protein. TCRdb's processing, not the study's, gives the V and J calls here. In the table there are around 380,000 distinct CDR3 sequences, around 4.8% of which are singletons. The data were taken from a study of human T cells and chemical hapten exposure. Study-wide background: Readings were taken at 6 days from patch tests that had applied 0.01% DPC to the upper back.

Germline V gives CDR1 GTSNPN, CDR2 SVGIG (reference sequence). Trimming cost V 0 bases and J 11 bases, with 11 bases left between them. The length of the CDR3 is 12 residues. The time point is: patch test 1, 2 weeks after DPC sensitization. Treatment denoted: therapeutic diphenylcyclopropenone sensitization with weekly scalp DPC. Study outcomes and limitations: Counts of TCRs above 1 in 1000 frequency stayed unchanged with DPC sensitization.

The chain recombines TRBV30 with TRBJ1-5; no clear D gene. This TCR was sampled from a woman aged 50 to 65 with alopecia areata. Some clones in this sample may be carry-over from other donors' samples. The sample here was whole blood, taken in connection with sensitization to the hapten diphenylcyclopropenone (DPC). This CDR3 reads CAWSVGGPTQHF. In DNA form, the CDR3 reads TGTGCCTGGAGTGTGGGAGGCCCCACCCAGCATTTT.